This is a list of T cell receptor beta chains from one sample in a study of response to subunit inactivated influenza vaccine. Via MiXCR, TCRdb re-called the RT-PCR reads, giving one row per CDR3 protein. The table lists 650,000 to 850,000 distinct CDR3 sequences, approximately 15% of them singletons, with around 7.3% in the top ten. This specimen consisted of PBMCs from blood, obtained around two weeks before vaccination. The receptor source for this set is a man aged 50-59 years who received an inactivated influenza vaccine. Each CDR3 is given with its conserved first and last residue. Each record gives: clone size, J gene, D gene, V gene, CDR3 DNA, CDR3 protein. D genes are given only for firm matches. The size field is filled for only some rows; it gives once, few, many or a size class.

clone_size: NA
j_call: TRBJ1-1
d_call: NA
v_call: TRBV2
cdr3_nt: TGTGCCAGCAGTGGGGACACGGTGAACACTGAAGCTTTCTTT
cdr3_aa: CASSGDTVNTEAFF

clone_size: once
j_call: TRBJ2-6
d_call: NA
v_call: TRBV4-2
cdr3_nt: TGTGCCAGCAGCCAAGACGGCAGCTCTGGGGCCAACGTCCTGACTTTC
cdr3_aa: CASSQDGSSGANVLTF

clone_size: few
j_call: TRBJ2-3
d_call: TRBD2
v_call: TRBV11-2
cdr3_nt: TGTGCCAGCAGCTTTGGAGGGACTAGCGGGGGTCACGCAGATACGCAGTATTTT
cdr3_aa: CASSFGGTSGGHADTQYF

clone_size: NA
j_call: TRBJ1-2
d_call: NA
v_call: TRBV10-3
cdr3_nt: TGTGCCATCAGTGAGTCCCGGACATCAAACTATGGCTACACCTTC
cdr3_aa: CAISESRTSNYGYTF

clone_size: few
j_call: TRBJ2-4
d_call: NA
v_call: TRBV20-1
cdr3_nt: TGCAGTGCTCGCCTGGCGGCCAAAAACATTCAGTACTTC
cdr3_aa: CSARLAAKNIQYF

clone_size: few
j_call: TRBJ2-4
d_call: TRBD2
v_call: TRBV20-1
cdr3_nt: TGCAGTGCTAGAGGCGCGGGACTAGCGGGGGGGCTAGCCAAAAACATTCAGTACTTC
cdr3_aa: CSARGAGLAGGLAKNIQYF

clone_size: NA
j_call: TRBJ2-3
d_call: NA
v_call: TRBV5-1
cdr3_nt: TGCGCCAGCGGTCATGATGGTAGCGCCAGCACAGATACGCAGTATTTT
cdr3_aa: CASGHDGSASTDTQYF

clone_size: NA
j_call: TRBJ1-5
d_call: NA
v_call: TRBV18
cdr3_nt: TGTGCCAGCTCGGAGCTTTCCCAGGGCAATCAGCCCCAGCATTTT
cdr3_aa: CASSELSQGNQPQHF

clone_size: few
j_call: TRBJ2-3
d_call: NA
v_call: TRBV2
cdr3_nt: TGTGCCAGTCTACAAGTGGGACCCATCACAGATACGCAGTATTTT
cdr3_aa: CASLQVGPITDTQYF

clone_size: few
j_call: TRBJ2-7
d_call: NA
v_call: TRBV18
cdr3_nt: TGTGCCAGCTCACCTACAGGCGGGGATTCCATCGAGCAGTACTTC
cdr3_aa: CASSPTGGDSIEQYF

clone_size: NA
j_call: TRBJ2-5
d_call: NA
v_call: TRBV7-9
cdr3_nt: TGTGCCAGCAGCTTGATCGGCGACAAGTCGACCCAGTACTTC
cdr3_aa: CASSLIGDKSTQYF

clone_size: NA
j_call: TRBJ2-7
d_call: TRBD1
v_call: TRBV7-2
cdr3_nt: TGTGCCAGCAGCGGACAGGGCCGGTACGAGCAGTACTTC
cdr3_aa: CASSGQGRYEQYF

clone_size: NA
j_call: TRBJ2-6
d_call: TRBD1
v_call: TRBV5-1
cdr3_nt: TGCGCCAGCAGCTTGGATGGACAGGGGGCGTCTGGGGCCAACGTCCTGACTTTC
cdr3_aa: CASSLDGQGASGANVLTF

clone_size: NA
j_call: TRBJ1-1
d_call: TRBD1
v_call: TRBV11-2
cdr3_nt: TGTGCCAGCAGCACGGGACAGGGTTTGTCTGAAGCTTTCTTT
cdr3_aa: CASSTGQGLSEAFF

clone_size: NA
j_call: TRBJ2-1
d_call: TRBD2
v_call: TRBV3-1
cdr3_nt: TGTGCCAGCAGCCAACCGGGACTAGCGGGGGGGCCATGGTTCTTC
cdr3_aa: CASSQPGLAGGPWFF

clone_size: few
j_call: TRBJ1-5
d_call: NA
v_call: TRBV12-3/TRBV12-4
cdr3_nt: TGTGCCAGCAGTCAGGAGGAGGGCCAGCCCCAGCATTTT
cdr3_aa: CASSQEEGQPQHF

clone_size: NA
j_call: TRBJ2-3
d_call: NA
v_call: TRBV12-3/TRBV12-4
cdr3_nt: TGTGCCAGCAGTTTGGCGCGTGCCCGGGCGGATACGCAGTATTTT
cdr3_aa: CASSLARARADTQYF

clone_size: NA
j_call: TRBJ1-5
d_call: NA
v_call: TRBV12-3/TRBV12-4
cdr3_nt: TGTGCCAGCAGTTCGGGCGACAATCAGCCCCAGCATTTT
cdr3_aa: CASSSGDNQPQHF

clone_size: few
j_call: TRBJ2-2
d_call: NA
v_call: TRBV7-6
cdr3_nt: TGTGCCAGCAGCTTAGCGAGCGAGACCGGGGAGCTGTTTTTT
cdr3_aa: CASSLASETGELFF

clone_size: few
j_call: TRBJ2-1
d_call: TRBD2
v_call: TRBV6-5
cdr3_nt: TGTGCCAGCAGTTATTGGACTAGCGGGGGAGGTGAGCAGTTCTTC
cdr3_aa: CASSYWTSGGGEQFF

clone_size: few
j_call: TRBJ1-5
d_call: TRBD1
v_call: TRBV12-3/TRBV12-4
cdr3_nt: TGTGCCAGCACTCAGGGGGCTCGGGATCAGCCCCAGCATTTT
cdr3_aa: CASTQGARDQPQHF

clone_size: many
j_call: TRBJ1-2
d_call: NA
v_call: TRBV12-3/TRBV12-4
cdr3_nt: TGTGCCAGCAGTTTAGGGCAGTCGTATGGCTACACCTTC
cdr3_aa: CASSLGQSYGYTF

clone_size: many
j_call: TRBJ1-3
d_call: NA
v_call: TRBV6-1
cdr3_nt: TGTGCCAGCAGTGCGGCGACAGCTTACTCTGGAAACACCATATATTTT
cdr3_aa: CASSAATAYSGNTIYF

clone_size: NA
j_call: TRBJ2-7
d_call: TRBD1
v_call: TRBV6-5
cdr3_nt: TGTGCCAGCAGTTACTATGGGACAGGGGACGAGCAGTACTTC
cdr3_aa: CASSYYGTGDEQYF

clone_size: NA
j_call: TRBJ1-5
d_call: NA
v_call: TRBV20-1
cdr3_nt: TGCAGTGCTAGAGATATGGATCATTTTAGCAATCAGCCCCAGCATTTT
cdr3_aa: CSARDMDHFSNQPQHF

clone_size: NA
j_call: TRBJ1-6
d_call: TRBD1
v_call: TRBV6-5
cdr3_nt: TGTGCCAGCAGTTACTCGGGACAGGGGCCTCCCCACTTT
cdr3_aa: CASSYSGQGPPHF

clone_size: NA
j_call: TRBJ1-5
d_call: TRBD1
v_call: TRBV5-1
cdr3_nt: TGCGCCAGCAGCTACAGGGGCATTGACAATCAGCCCCAGCATTTT
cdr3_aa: CASSYRGIDNQPQHF

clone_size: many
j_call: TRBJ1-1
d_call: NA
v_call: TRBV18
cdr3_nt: TGTGCCAGCAGCCCGCAGATGAACACTGAAGCTTTCTTT
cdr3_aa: CASSPQMNTEAFF

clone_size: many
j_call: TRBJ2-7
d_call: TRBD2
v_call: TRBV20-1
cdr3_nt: TGCAGTGCTGCAGGGCTAGCGGGGGGGATATTGGGAGAGCAGTACTTC
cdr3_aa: CSAAGLAGGILGEQYF